The source of this TCR beta chain is a study of T cells in Graves' hyperthyroidism and ophthalmopathy. Findings and limits, study-wide: Stable hyperthyroidism was told apart from ophthalmopathy by a model built on 13 V-J features.

Patients with uncontrolled infections, other autoimmune diseases, pregnancy or lactation were excluded. TCR beta CDR3 regions were amplified from RNA transcripts. The HTBI primer set served for first-round RT-PCR of the TCR CDR3. TCRdb re-called the multiplex PCR reads through MiXCR, storing one row per CDR3 protein. The sample includes about 720,000 distinct CDR3 sequences, about 17% of them seen just once. A few counts support this clonotype. As yet, its antigen is unknown. CDR3 length: 14 residues. Germline V gene lookup returns CDR1 LGHDT and CDR2 YNNKEL (reference sequence). Between the trimmed V and J ends, which lost 6 bases and 8 bases, there was a span of 14 bases.

Sequencing was done on a sample of blood. This sequence originates from a man younger than 35 with Graves' hyperthyroidism. V usage is TRBV3-1 and J usage is TRBJ1-6; D may be TRBD1 (6 bases). CDR3 sequence reads: CASRHLRGYSPLHF. The CDR3 coding sequence is TGTGCCAGCAGGCACCTCAGGGGCTATTCACCCCTCCACTTT.